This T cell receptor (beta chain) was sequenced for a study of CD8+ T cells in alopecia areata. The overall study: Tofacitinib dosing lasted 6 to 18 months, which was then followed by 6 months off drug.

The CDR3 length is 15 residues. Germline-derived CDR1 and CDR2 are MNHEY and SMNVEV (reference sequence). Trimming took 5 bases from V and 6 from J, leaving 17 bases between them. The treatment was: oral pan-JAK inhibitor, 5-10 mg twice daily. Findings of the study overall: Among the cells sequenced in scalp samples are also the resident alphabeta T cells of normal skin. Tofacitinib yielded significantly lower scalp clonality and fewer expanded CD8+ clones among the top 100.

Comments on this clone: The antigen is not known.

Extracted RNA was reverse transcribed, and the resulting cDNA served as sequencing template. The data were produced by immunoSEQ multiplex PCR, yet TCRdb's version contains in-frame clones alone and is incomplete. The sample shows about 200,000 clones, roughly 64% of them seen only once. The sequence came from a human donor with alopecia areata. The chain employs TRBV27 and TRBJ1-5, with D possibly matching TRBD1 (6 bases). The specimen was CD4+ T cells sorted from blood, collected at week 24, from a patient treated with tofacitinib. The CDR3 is CASSGAGEWRQPQHF. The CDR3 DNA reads TGTGCCAGCAGTGGCGCAGGGGAGTGGCGTCAGCCCCAGCATTTT.